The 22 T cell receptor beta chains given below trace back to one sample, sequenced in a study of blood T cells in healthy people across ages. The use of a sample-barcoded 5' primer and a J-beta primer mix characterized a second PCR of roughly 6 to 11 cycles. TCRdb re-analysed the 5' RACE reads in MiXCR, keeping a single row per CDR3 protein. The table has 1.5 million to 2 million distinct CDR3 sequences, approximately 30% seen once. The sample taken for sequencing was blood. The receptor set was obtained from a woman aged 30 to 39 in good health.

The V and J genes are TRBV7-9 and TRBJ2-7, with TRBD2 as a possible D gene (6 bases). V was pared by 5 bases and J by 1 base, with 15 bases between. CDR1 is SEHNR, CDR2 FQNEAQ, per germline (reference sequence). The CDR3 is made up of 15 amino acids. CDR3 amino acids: CASSRRDGGSYEQYF. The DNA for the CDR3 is TGTGCCAGCAGCCGCCGGGACGGGGGATCCTACGAGCAGTACTTC.

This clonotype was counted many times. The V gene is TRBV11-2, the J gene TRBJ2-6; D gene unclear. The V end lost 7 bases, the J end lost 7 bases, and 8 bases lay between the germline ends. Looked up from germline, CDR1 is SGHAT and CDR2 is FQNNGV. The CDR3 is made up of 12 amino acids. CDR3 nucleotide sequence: TGTGCCAGCAACAAGGGAGCCAACGTCCTGACTTTC. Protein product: CASNKGANVLTF.

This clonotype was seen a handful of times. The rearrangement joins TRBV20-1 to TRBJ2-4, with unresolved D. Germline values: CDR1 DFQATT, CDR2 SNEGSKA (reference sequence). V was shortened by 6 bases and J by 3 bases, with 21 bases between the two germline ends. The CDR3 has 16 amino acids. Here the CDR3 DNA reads TGCAGTGCCCCGGCCTGGGGATCGATGGGCAAAAACATTCAGTACTTC. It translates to CSAPAWGSMGKNIQYF.

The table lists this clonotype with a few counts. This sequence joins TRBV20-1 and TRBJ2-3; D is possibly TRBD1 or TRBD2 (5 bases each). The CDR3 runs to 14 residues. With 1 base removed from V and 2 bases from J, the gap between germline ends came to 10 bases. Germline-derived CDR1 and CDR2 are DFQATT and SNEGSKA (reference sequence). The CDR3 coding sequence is TGCAGTGCTAGAGTATCCGGGGCCACAGATACGCAGTATTTT. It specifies CSARVSGATDTQYF.

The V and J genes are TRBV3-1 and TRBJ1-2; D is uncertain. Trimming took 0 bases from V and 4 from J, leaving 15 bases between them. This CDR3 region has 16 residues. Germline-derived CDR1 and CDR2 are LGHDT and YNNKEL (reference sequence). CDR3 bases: TGTGCCAGCAGCCAAGATCCCTTCGCAGGATCCTATGGCTACACCTTC. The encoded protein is CASSQDPFAGSYGYTF.

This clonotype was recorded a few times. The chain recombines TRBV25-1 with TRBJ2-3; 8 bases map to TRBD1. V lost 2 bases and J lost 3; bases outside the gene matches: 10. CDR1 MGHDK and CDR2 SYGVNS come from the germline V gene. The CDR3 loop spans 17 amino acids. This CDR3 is CASSEISRTGLTDTQYF. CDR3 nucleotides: TGTGCCAGCAGTGAAATATCGAGGACAGGGCTTACAGATACGCAGTATTTT.

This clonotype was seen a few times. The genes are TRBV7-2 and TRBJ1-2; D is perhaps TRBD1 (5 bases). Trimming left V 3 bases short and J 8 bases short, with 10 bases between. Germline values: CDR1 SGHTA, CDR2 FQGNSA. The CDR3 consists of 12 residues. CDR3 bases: TGTGCCAGCAGCTTCCAGGGTAGGGGCTACACCTTC. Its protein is CASSFQGRGYTF.

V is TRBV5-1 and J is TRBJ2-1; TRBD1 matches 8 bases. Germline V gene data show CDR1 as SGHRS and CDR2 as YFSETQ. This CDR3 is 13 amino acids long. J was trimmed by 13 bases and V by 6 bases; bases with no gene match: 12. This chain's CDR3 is CASKETTGGTQFF. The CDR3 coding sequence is TGCGCCAGCAAGGAAACAACAGGGGGAACCCAGTTCTTC.

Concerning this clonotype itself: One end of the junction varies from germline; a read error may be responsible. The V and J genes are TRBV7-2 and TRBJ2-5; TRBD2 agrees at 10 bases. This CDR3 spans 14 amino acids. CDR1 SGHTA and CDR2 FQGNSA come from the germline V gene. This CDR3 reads CASNLASGRETQYF. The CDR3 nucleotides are TGTGCCAGCAACTTAGCTAGCGGGAGAGAGACCCAGTACTTC.

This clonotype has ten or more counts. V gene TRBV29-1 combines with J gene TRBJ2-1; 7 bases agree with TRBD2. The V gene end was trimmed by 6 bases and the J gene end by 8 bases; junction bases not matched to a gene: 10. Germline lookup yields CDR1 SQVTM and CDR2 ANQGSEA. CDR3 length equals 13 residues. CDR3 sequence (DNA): TGCAGCGTCCGGGACTACCAAGCCTATGAGCAGTTCTTC. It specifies CSVRDYQAYEQFF.

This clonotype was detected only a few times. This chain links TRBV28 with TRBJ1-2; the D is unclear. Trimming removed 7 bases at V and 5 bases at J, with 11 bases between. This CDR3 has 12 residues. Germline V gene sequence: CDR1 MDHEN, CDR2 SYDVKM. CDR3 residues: CASNPVGYGYTF. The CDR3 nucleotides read TGTGCCAGCAACCCGGTCGGGTATGGCTACACCTTC.

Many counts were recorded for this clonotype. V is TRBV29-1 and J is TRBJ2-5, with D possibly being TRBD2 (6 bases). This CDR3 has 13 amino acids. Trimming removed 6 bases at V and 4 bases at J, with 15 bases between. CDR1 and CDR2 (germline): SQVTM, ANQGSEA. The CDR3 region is CSVVREFVETQYF. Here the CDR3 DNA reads TGCAGCGTGGTCCGGGAGTTTGTAGAGACCCAGTACTTC.

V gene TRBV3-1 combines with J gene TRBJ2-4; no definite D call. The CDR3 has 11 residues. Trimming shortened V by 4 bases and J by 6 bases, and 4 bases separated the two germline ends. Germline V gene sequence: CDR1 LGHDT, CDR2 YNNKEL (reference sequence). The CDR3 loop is CASSRGNIQYF. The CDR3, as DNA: TGTGCCAGCAGCCGTGGAAACATTCAGTACTTC.

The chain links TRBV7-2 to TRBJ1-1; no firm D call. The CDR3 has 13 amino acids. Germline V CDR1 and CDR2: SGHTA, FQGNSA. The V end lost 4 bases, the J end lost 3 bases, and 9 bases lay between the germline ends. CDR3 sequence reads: CASSSNTYTEAFF. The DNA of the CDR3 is TGTGCCAGCAGCTCAAACACCTACACTGAAGCTTTCTTT.

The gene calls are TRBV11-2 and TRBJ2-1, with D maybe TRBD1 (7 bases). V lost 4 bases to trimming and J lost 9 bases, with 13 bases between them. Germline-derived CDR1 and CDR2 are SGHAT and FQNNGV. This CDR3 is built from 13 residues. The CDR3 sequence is CASSSDRRGEQFF. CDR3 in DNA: TGTGCCAGCAGCTCGGACAGGAGGGGTGAGCAGTTCTTC.

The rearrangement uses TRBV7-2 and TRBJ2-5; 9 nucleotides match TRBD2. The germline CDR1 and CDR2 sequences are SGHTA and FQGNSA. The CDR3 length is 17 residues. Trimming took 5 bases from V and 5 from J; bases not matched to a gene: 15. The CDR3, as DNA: TGTGCCAGCAGCCAGGGGACTAGCTACGGGTCGCGCGAGACCCAGTACTTC. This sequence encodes CASSQGTSYGSRETQYF.

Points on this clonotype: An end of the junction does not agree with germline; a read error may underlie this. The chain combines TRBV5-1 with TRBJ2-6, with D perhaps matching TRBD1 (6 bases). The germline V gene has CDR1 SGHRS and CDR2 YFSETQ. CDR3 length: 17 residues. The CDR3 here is CASSTRQASSEANVLTF. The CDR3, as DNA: TGCGCCAGCAGCACCAGACAGGCGAGCTCTGAGGCCAACGTCCTGACTTTC.

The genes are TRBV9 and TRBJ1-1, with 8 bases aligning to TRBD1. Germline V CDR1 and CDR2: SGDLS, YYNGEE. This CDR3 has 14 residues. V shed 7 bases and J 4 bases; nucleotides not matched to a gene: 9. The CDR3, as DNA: TGTGCCAGCTCTCAGGGGGCCGGGGCCACTGAAGCTTTCTTT. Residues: CASSQGAGATEAFF.

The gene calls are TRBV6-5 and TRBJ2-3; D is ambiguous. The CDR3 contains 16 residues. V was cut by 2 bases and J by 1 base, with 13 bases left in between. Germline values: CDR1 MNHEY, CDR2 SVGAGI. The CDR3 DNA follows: TGTGCCAGCAGTTACCCCCTGGGCGGACGCACAGATACGCAGTATTTT. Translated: CASSYPLGGRTDTQYF.

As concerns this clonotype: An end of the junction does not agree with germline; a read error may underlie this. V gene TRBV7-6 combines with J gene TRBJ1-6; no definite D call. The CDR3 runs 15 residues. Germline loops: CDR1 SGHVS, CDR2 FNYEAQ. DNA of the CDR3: TGTGCCGGCAGCTTAACGGGCCAGTATAATTCACCCCTCCACTTT. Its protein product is CAGSLTGQYNSPLHF.

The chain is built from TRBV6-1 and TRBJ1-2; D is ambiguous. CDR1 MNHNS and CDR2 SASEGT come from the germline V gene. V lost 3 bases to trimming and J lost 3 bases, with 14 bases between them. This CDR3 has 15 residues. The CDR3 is CASSDSATPYYGYTF. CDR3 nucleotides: TGTGCCAGCAGTGATAGTGCGACGCCATACTATGGCTACACCTTC.

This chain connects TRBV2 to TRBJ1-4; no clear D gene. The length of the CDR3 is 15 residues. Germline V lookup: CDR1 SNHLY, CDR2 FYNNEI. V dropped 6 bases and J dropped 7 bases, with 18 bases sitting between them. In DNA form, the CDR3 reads TGTGCCAGCAGCGAGGACGGTCTTTCAATTGAAAAACTGTTTTTT. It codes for CASSEDGLSIEKLFF.